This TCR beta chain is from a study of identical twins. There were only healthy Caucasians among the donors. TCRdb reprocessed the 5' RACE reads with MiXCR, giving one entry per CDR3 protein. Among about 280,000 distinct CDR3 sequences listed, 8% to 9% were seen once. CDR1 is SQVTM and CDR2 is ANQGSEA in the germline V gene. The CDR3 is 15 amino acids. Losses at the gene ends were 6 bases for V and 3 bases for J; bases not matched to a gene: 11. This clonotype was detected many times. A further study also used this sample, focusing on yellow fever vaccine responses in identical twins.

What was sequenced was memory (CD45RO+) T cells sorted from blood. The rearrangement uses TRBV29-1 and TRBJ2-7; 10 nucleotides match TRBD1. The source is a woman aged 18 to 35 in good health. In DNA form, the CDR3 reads TGCAGCGTCGCCTACGGGGGGACAGGGGACTACGAGCAGTACTTC. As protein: CSVAYGGTGDYEQYF.